This record covers a single T cell receptor (beta chain). Its antigen is still unknown. This may stem from a read error, because a much larger clone lies one nucleotide away. Extraction of RNA together with DNA used roughly 18-32 mg of unsorted bulk tissue. Starting material of 450 to 550 ng total RNA yielded TCR beta cDNA via a constant-region primer. Three nested multiplex PCR rounds, a slightly modified ARM-PCR, produced the libraries for TCR beta. The first two PCR rounds used TRBV1-TRBV30 primers with a Cbeta primer, 10 cycles each. TCRdb re-derived calls from the multiplex PCR reads in MiXCR, one entry per CDR3 protein. The top ten hold about a quarter of the sample, which has approximately 79,000 distinct CDR3 sequences, more than 60% seen once. The data stem from a study of tumor-infiltrating lymphocytes in primary liver carcinoma. Findings and caveats of the study: Only about 8-25% of top clones occurred in every one of the five tumor regions.

CDR1 is MDHEN and CDR2 is SYDVKM in the germline V gene. The CDR3 covers 13 residues. The chain combines TRBV28 with TRBJ2-4; D gene uncertain. The TCR comes from a man in his forties or fifties with primary liver carcinoma and hepatitis B virus infection. Sequenced sample: liver tumor tissue from sampling region 4. The subset here: tumor region T4, right-lateral pole. CDR3 residues: CATFTTNINIQYF. The CDR3 DNA is TGTGCGACGTTCACAACCAACATAAACATTCAGTACTTC.